This T cell receptor beta chain was sequenced during a study of human T cells and chemical hapten exposure listed by TCRdb under 2021. With respect to the entire study: For sensitization, 2% DPC in acetone was applied to a 2 cm by 2 cm area of upper inner arm skin. Patch testing was done on the upper back using Finn chambers containing 0.01% DPC, and results were scored after 6 days according to International Contact Dermatitis Research Group standards. For TCR sequencing, blood came from 25 to 30 alopecia patients at anywhere from one to four time points (pre-sensitization, 2, 6 and 24 weeks). The study tracked peripheral blood TCR repertoire changes in vivo during primary and secondary sensitization to the hapten diphenylcyclopropenone (DPC) in alopecia patients. Libraries were combined into a pool for sequencing, and differences in TCR yield between samples came mainly from small differences in library volumes within the pool. Throughout the study period of 20 to 25 weeks, patients also received therapeutic DPC doses to the scalp every week. Patient blood was sampled pre-sensitization (week 0) and at 2, 6 and about 24 weeks after DPC sensitization. Most of the patients in the cohort were female, and the cohort covered alopecia areata with under or over 50% scalp involvement, alopecia totalis and alopecia universalis. The full study reports these points: Compared with pre-sensitization or healthy control sets, expanded TCRs formed significantly more large CDR3 similarity clusters, which is consistent with antigen-driven responses. The number of TCRs above 1 in 1000 frequency did not change with DPC sensitization; there was no evidence of global repertoire structure alterations. Repeated subsampling changed both the strength of the expansion versus patch-test correlation and the threshold at which the correlation became significant. Because every patient had alopecia, a presumed autoimmune disease, the patients' immune response might differ from that of healthy individuals. Patch test score was positively correlated with the number of PT1 expanded TCRs, with significance at thresholds 8, 16 and 32 but not at 4.

The library came from RACE. For sequencing, a NextSeq 500 was employed. During library preparation, unique molecular identifiers were attached to individual cDNA molecules so that TCRs could be counted in a quantitative, reproducible way. For every blood RNA sample, sequencing covered both the TCR alpha and TCR beta chains. As for the authors' bioinformatics: A median of around 96,000 TCRs per sample was observed, with a range of roughly 23,224 to 750,000. V, J and CDR3 annotation of the TCR reads was performed with the Decombinator software suite. Every sample was subsampled to the same number of TCRs (28,000) for the PS versus PT1 abundance plots. Expanded TCRs were defined as absent before sensitization and observed at least eight times at the 2-week time point. Clones were called with MiXCR by TCRdb after fastp trimmed the public reads at Q25, and only in-frame beta chains were retained. Every distinct CDR3 protein forms one entry, paired with its most common genes and DNA. TCRdb, rather than the study authors, made the V and J calls. Present in this sample are about 120,000 distinct CDR3 sequences, about 13% of which were seen just once. Clones ranked in the top ten supply over 0.85% of the sample.

The CDR3 runs 14 residues from the cysteine to the phenylalanine. Only the CDR3 portion is preserved as DNA: 42 bases, with reading frame beginning at the first base. CDR1 and CDR2 were assigned from the germline V gene as SGHTA and FQGTGA. V is reduced by 2 bases and J by 6 bases, leaving a spacing of 13 bases between them. The intended sense of this specimen's time point label: patch test 1, 2 weeks after DPC sensitization. In the paper's terms, the treatment or condition label means: therapeutic diphenylcyclopropenone sensitization with weekly scalp DPC. Blood at each patch-test visit was drawn before the patch test was applied. To be eligible, patients had to be aged 18 to 70, diagnosed with alopecia and judged suitable for DPC therapy, while pregnant patients were excluded. Total RNA was isolated from unfractionated whole blood collected in Tempus Blood RNA tubes. This clonotype appeared a few times. Its antigen is currently not known. No much larger clone exists at a distance of one base, and base qualities are not known.

This TCR derives from a young man with alopecia areata. Some clones in this sample may be carry-over from other donors' samples. The chain is encoded by TRBV7-3 joined to TRBJ1-1; the D gene cannot be resolved reliably. The starting material was whole blood, obtained in connection with sensitization to the hapten diphenylcyclopropenone (DPC). The DNA is as follows: TGTGCCAGCAGCTTACCGCGGGCGCACCCTGAAGCTTTCTTT. This encodes CASSLPRAHPEAFF.